Following are 14 T cell receptor beta chains from one sample sequenced in a study of CD8+CD57+ T cells in acquired aplastic anemia (dated by TCRdb to about 2018). The run used an Illumina HiSeq 2000. TCR beta VDJ combination and CDR3 sequence profiling used genomic DNA as the template. The public reads were quality trimmed at Q25 with fastp and then assembled into clones with MiXCR by TCRdb, keeping productive beta chains. Rows with one shared CDR3 protein collapse into an entry with the most common genes and DNA. This sample gives around 51,000 distinct CDR3 sequences in total; roughly 69% of them show up just once. The top ten clones comprise around a third of the sample. The sample taken for sequencing was sorted CD4+, CD8+, or CD8+CD57+ T cells (not recorded which) from PBMCs. The origin of the receptors is a human donor in good health, serving as a control.

The chain links TRBV24-1 to TRBJ2-3; tentative D call: TRBD2 (6 bases). CDR3 length: 13 amino acids. The ends were cut back, 3 bases at V and 8 bases at J, with 11 bases in the middle. Germline loops: CDR1 KGHDR, CDR2 SFDVKD. CDR3 sequence (DNA): TGTGCCACCAGTGATGAGGGGAGGACTACGCAGTATTTT. It specifies CATSDEGRTTQYF.

This chain connects TRBV7-9 to TRBJ1-2; D unresolved. V lost 4 bases, J lost 8 bases, and 11 bases lay in between. Germline V gene lookup returns CDR1 SEHNR and CDR2 FQNEAQ (reference sequence). The CDR3 is 12 amino acids. The CDR3 loop reads CASSSTVGGYTF. Here the CDR3 DNA reads TGTGCCAGCAGCTCGACCGTGGGGGGCTACACCTTC.

The V and J genes are TRBV2 and TRBJ2-7; D ambiguous. Germline values: CDR1 SNHLY, CDR2 FYNNEI. V lost 6 bases and J lost 7, with 22 bases in between. This CDR3 comprises 15 residues. The chain's CDR3 is CASSQVTVGSEEQYF. The CDR3 bases are TGTGCCAGCAGCCAAGTGACTGTAGGAAGCGAGGAGCAGTACTTC.

The genes are TRBV7-3 and TRBJ2-7; maybe TRBD1 (6 bases). Germline-derived CDR1 and CDR2 are SGHTA and FQGTGA. The V end lost 3 bases, the J end lost 0 bases, and 6 bases lay between the germline ends. This CDR3 is built from 13 residues. The CDR3, as DNA: TGTGCCAGCAGCTTGGACAGCTCCTACGAGCAGTACTTC. It is translated as CASSLDSSYEQYF.

This chain joins TRBV20-1 and TRBJ1-4; 7 bases match TRBD1. The trim removed 6 bases at V and 5 bases at J, leaving 9 bases unmatched. The length of the CDR3 is 14 residues. The germline gives CDR1 DFQATT, CDR2 SNEGSKA (reference sequence). CDR3 nucleotide sequence: TGCAGTGCAAACCGACAGGGACGCAATGAAAAACTGTTTTTT. Translated: CSANRQGRNEKLFF.

This sequence joins TRBV5-6 and TRBJ1-5, with TRBD1 identical over 12 bases. J gave up 4 bases and V 4 bases, and 6 bases lay outside the gene matches. The CDR3 covers 16 residues. Germline V gene lookup returns CDR1 SGHDT and CDR2 YYEEEE. The CDR3 coding sequence is TGTGCCAGCAGCGCAACGGGACAGGGGGCGAATCAGCCCCAGCATTTT. This codes for CASSATGQGANQPQHF.

The chain combines TRBV12-3 or TRBV12-4 with TRBJ1-1; the D is unclear. Trimming stripped 5 bases from V and 4 bases from J, with 8 bases between. CDR3 length: 12 residues. CDR3 amino acids: CASSDSPTEAFF. The DNA for the CDR3 is TGTGCCAGCAGTGATAGTCCCACTGAAGCTTTCTTT.

Many counts were recorded for this clonotype. Written as DNA, the CDR3 is TGTGCCAGCAGCGTAGTTGGAGACTCTGGGGCCAACGTCCTGACTTTC. This encodes CASSVVGDSGANVLTF. The V call is TRBV9, the J call TRBJ2-6, with unresolved D. The CDR3 covers 16 residues. Trimming cost V 0 bases and J 0 bases, with 7 bases left between them. CDR1 and CDR2 from the germline V gene are SGDLS and YYNGEE.

The gene calls are TRBV20-1 and TRBJ2-5, with D unclear. Germline CDR1 reads DFQATT; CDR2 reads SNEGSKA (reference sequence). The CDR3 is 10 residues long. V was pared by 0 bases and J by 5 bases, with 1 base between. DNA of the CDR3: TGCAGTGCTAGAGATGAGACCCAGTACTTC. It specifies CSARDETQYF.

This chain joins TRBV5-1 and TRBJ2-5, with D unresolved. The CDR3 extends over 13 amino acids. V was clipped by 0 bases and J by 4 bases, with 7 bases between them. Germline V gives CDR1 SGHRS, CDR2 YFSETQ. CDR3 coding DNA: TGCGCCAGCAGCTTGGAGAACCCAGAGACCCAGTACTTC. Translated, it gives CASSLENPETQYF.

On this clonotype: One base away lies a much larger clone, so this may be a sequencing read error. The chain joins TRBV19 to TRBJ2-7; 15 nucleotides line up with TRBD2. The germline CDR1 and CDR2 sequences are LNHDA and SQIVND (reference sequence). V was clipped by 9 bases and J by 7 bases; unmatched bases: 7. The CDR3 runs 14 residues. CDR3 amino acids: CASGGLAGGSEQYF. In DNA, the CDR3 is TGTGCCAGCGGGGGACTAGCGGGAGGTAGTGAGCAGTACTTC.

This clonotype was seen only a few times. The genes are TRBV7-2 and TRBJ1-1, with TRBD1 matching over 7 bases. Germline CDR1 is SGHTA and CDR2 is FQGNSA. V gave up 2 bases and J gave up 5 bases; unmatched junction bases: 8. This CDR3 is 15 amino acids long. The CDR3 spells CASSLIEGAWTEAFF. As DNA, the CDR3 is TGTGCCAGCAGCTTAATAGAGGGGGCATGGACTGAAGCTTTCTTT.

The V call is TRBV7-3, the J call TRBJ2-7; possible D gene TRBD2, 6 bases. This CDR3 spans 14 amino acids. CDR1 is SGHTA and CDR2 is FQGTGA in the germline V gene. The V and J ends lost 3 bases and 0 bases respectively, with 9 bases between them. Here the CDR3 reads CASSLGGDSYEQYF. CDR3 DNA: TGTGCCAGCAGCTTGGGCGGGGACTCCTACGAGCAGTACTTC.

This clonotype came up once. The genes are TRBV27 and TRBJ1-1; weak D call: TRBD1 (6 bases). The CDR3 is 12 residues long. From germline, CDR1 is MNHEY and CDR2 SMNVEV (reference sequence). V was pared by 2 bases and J by 8 bases, with 9 bases between. CDR3 loop: CASSLRGGEAFF. The CDR3, as DNA: TGTGCCAGCAGTTTAAGGGGGGGAGAAGCTTTCTTT.